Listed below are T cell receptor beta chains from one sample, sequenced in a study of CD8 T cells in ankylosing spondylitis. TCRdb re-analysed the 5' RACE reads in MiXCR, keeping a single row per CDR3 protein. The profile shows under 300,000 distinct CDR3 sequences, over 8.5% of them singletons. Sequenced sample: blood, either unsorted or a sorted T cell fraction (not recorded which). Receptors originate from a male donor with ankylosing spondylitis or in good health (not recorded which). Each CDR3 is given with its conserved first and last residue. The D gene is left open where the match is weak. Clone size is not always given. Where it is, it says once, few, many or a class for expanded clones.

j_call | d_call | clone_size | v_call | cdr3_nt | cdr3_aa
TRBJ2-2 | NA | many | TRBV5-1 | TGCGCCAGCAGCGCGGGCGGGGAGCTGTTTTTT | CASSAGGELFF
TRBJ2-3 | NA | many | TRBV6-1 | TGTGCCAGCAGCCCCTCTCGGGACCTCCCGGGAGATACGCAGTATTTT | CASSPSRDLPGDTQYF
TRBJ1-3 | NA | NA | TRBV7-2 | TGTGCCAGCAGCCCCGGGCAGGGACATCACTCTGGAAACACCATATATTTT | CASSPGQGHHSGNTIYF
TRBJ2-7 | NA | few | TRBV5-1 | TGCGCCAGCAGCCGGTCTGGGACGGAAGCCTCCTACGAGCAGTACTTC | CASSRSGTEASYEQYF
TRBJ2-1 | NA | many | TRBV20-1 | TGCAGTGCTAGAGAGGCTAGCGCCCACAATGAGCAGTTCTTC | CSAREASAHNEQFF
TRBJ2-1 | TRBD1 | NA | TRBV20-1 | TGCAGTGCCACCAAGACAGGGCCAGCAGAGGGTGAGCAGTTCTTC | CSATKTGPAEGEQFF
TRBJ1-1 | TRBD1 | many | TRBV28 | TGTGCCAGCAGGCTACAGGGGTTGGACACTGAAGCTTTCTTT | CASRLQGLDTEAFF
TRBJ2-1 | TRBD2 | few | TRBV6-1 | TGTGCCACCCACCACGGGGGAGGGTACAATGAGCAGTTCTTC | CATHHGGGYNEQFF
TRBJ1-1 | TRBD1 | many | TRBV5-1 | TGCGCCAGCAGCTTACCCCAGACAGGGGCGGGGACTGAAGCTTTCTTT | CASSLPQTGAGTEAFF
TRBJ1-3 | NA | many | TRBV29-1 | TGCAGCGTTGAAGATCACGACACGAGGGCGACTGGAAACACCATATATTTT | CSVEDHDTRATGNTIYF
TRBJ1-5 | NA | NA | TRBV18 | TGTGCCAGCTCAGGTCCTGGACAGAACCCTTGGGGCAATCAGCCCCAGCATTTT | CASSGPGQNPWGNQPQHF
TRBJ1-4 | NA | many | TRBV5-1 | TGCGCCAGCAGCTTGGACCCGAGAGGGCGTGAAAAACTGTTTTTT | CASSLDPRGREKLFF
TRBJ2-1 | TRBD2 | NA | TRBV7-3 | TGTGCCAGCAGCCCCCCTAGACTAGCGGGGAGCAATGAGCAGTTCTTC | CASSPPRLAGSNEQFF
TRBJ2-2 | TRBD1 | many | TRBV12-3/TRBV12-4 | TGTGCCAGCACCTACAGGGGTACCGGGGAGCTGTTTTTT | CASTYRGTGELFF
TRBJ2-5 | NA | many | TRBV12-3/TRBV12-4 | TGTGCCAGCAGTTTAGATCCGGGGGAGACCCAGTACTTC | CASSLDPGETQYF
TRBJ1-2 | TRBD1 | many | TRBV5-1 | TGCGCCAGCAGCTTGACAGGGGGCAACTATGGCTACACCTTC | CASSLTGGNYGYTF
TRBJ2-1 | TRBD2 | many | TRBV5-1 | TGCGCCAGCAGCTTGACAGTCTTGGGTTCTAGCGGGAGCCACAATGAGCAGTTCTTC | CASSLTVLGSSGSHNEQFF
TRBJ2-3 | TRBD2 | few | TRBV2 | TGTGCCAGCAGTGAATCGGGGGGAGATACGCAGTATTTT | CASSESGGDTQYF
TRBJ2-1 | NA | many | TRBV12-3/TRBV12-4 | TGTGCCAGCAGTTTCGGGACCCGACTAAATGAGCAGTTCTTC | CASSFGTRLNEQFF
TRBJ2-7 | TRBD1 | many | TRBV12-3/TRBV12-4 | TGTGCCAGCAGACCTGACAGGGTTTACGAGCAGTACTTC | CASRPDRVYEQYF
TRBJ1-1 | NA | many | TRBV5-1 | TGCGCCAGCAGCATGGGACAGAACACTGAAGCTTTCTTT | CASSMGQNTEAFF
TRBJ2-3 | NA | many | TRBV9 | TGTGCCAGCAGGTCCACAGACAGCACAGATACGCAGTATTTT | CASRSTDSTDTQYF
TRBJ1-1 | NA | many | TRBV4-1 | TGCGCCAGCAGCCCCGCAGGGGTCGAACGCGCAGGGAACACTGAAGCTTTCTTT | CASSPAGVERAGNTEAFF
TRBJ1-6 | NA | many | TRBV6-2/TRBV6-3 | TGTGCCAGCACCTGGCCGACAGGACCCCTCCACTTT | CASTWPTGPLHF
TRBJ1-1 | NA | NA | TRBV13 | TGTGCCAGCAGCTTAGAGGGGACCGGCACTGAAGCTTTCTTT | CASSLEGTGTEAFF
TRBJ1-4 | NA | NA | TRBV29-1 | TGCAGCGTTGTCGGGGACGCGGCTAATGAAAAACTGTTTTTT | CSVVGDAANEKLFF
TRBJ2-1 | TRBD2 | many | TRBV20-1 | TGCAGTGCTAGAGATGTTCGCGGGAGGTTCAATGAGCAGTTCTTC | CSARDVRGRFNEQFF
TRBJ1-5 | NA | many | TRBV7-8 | TGTGCCAGCAGCTCCAGGACGGCATGGGATCAGCCCCAGCATTTT | CASSSRTAWDQPQHF
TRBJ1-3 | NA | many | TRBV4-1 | TGCGCCAGCAGCCATCCGACGGCCAGGCGGCCACTAAACACCATATATTTT | CASSHPTARRPLNTIYF
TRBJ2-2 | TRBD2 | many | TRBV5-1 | TGCGCCAGCAGCGCCGGGACTAGCGGAATCACCGGGGAGCTGTTTTTT | CASSAGTSGITGELFF
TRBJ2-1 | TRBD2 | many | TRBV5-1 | TGCGCCAGCAGCTTGGGGGGACTAGGTGTTAATGAGCAGTTCTTC | CASSLGGLGVNEQFF
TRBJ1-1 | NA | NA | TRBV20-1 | TGCAGTGCTAGAGAGGCAGGTTGGGGCACTGAAGCTTTCTTT | CSAREAGWGTEAFF
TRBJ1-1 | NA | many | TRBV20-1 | TGCAGTGCCCGTGGGGGGAGTGAGACTGAAGCTTTCTTT | CSARGGSETEAFF
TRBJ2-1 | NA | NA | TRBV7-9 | TGTGCCAGCAGCACGAAACAGGGTTCAGGGTATGAGCAGTTCTTC | CASSTKQGSGYEQFF
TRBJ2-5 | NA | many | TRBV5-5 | TGTGCCAGCAGCTATCCACAGGAACAAGAGACCCAGTACTTC | CASSYPQEQETQYF
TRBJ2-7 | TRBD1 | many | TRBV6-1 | TGTGCCAGCAGACAGGGGGTCGCCTACGAGCAGTACTTC | CASRQGVAYEQYF
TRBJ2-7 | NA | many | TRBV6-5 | TGTGCCAGCAGTTACTCAACGGACGGGTACGAGCAGTACTTC | CASSYSTDGYEQYF
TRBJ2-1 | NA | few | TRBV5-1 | TGCGCCAGCAGCTTCCGGCAGATCAATGAGCAGTTCTTC | CASSFRQINEQFF
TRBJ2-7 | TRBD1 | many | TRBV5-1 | TGCGCCAGCAGTTCCGGACAGGGCGCCTACGAGCAGTACTTC | CASSSGQGAYEQYF
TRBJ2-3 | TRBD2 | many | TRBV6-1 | TGTGCCAGCAGTCTTATAGCGGGAGAAGGAACAGATACGCAGTATTTT | CASSLIAGEGTDTQYF
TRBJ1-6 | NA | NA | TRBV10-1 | TGCGCCAGCAGACGACAAAGGACCGGAGGGCATTCACCCCTCCACTTT | CASRRQRTGGHSPLHF
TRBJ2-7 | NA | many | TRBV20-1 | TGCAGTGCTAGAGATACTAGCTCATCCTACGAGCAGTACTTC | CSARDTSSSYEQYF
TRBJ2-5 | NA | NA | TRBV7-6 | TGTGCCAGCAGCCCCTGGGCAGGGGTTCAAGAGACCCAGTACTTC | CASSPWAGVQETQYF
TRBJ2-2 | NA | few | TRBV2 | TGTGCCAGCACCCTGACTCGCTCTGTTAGCACCGGGGAGCTGTTTTTT | CASTLTRSVSTGELFF
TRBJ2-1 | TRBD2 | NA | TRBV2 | TGTGCCAGCAGTGAGTTTCAGGTGCGGGAGTTACAGCAGTTCTTC | CASSEFQVRELQQFF
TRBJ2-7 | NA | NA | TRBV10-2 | TGCGCCAGCAGTGAGTCGCGGGGAACCTACGAGCAGTACTTC | CASSESRGTYEQYF
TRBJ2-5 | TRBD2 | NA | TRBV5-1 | TGCGCCAGCAGCCAAACTAGCGGGGGGGCTTCTCGAGGATCGACCCAGTACTTC | CASSQTSGGASRGSTQYF
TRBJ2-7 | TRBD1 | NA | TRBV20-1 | TGCAGTGCTAGCGGGACAGGGCGTTACGAGCAGTACTTC | CSASGTGRYEQYF
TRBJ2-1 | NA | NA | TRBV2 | TGTGCCTTCTGCCAGACAGGATTCCAGGTTAGCGGCTCCTACAATGAGCAGTTCTTC | CAFCQTGFQVSGSYNEQFF
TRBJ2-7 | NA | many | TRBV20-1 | TGCAGTGCCCCCCCGTCCGGTAACGAGCAGTACTTC | CSAPPSGNEQYF
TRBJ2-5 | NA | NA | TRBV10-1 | TGCGCCAGCAGCCGGACAATCCAAGAGACCCAGTACTTC | CASSRTIQETQYF
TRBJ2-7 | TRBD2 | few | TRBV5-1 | TGCGCCAGCAGCAAGTACGGGGGGAGCTCCTACGAGCAGTACTTC | CASSKYGGSSYEQYF